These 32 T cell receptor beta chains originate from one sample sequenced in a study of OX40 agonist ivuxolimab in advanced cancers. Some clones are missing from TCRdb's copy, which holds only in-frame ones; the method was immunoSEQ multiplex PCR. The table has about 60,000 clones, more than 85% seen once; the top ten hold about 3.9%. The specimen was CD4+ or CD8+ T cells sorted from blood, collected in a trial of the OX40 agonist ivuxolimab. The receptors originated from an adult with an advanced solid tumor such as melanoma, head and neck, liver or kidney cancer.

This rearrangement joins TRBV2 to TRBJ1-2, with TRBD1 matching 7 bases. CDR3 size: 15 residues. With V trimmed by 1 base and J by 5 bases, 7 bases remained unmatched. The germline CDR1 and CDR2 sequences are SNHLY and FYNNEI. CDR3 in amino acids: CASSEGVGGTYGYTF. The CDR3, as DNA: TGTGCCAGCAGTGAAGGGGTAGGGGGCACTTATGGCTACACCTTC.

The CDR3 is CASSARSGNTEAFF. DNA of the CDR3: TGTGCCAGCAGCGCAAGGTCGGGGAACACTGAAGCTTTCTTT. J is TRBJ1-1 and V is TRBV9; D not resolved. This CDR3 is 14 amino acids long. Per germline, CDR1 SGDLS and CDR2 YYNGEE. The V and J ends lost 3 bases and 1 base respectively, with 10 bases between them.

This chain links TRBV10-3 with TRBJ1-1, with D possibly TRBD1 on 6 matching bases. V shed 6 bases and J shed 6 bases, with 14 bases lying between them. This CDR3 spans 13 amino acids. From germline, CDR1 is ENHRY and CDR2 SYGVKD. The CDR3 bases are TGTGCCATCAGCGACGACAGGTATCCTGAAGCTTTCTTT. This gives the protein CAISDDRYPEAFF.

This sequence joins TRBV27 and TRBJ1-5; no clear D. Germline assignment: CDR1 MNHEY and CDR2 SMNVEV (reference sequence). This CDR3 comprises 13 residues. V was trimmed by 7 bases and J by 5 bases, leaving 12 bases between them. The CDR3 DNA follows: TGTGCCAGCAATATACTTTGGGATCAGCCCCAGCATTTT. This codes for CASNILWDQPQHF.

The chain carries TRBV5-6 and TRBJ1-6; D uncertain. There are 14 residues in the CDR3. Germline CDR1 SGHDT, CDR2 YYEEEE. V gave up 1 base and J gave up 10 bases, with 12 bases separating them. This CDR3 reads CASSLLKLHSPLHF. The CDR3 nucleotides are TGTGCCAGCAGCTTGTTAAAACTCCACTCACCCCTCCACTTT. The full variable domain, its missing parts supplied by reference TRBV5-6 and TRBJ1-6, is DAGVTQSPTHLIKTRGQQVTLRCSPKSGHDTVSWYQQALGQGPQFIFQYYEEEERQRGNFPDRFSGHQFPNYSSELNVNALLLGDSALYLCASSLLKLHSPLHFGNGTRLTVT.

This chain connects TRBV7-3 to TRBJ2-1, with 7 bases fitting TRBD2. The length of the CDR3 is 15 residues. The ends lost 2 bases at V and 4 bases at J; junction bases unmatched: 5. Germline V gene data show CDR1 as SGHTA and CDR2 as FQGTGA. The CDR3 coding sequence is TGTGCCAGCAGCTTATTTGCGGGGGAGTACAATGAGCAGTTCTTC. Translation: CASSLFAGEYNEQFF. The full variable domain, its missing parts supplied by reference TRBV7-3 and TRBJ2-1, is GAGVSQTPSNKVTEKGKYVELRCDPISGHTALYWYRQSLGQGPEFLIYFQGTGAADDSGLPNDRFFAVRPEGSVSTLKIQRTERGDSAVYLCASSLFAGEYNEQFFGPGTRLTVL.

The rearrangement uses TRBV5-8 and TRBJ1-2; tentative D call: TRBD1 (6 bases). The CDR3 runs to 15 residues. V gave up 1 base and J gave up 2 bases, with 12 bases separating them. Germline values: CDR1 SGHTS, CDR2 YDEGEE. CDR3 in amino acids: CASSLYPDSNYGYTF. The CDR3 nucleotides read TGTGCCAGCAGCTTGTATCCGGACAGCAACTATGGCTACACCTTC.

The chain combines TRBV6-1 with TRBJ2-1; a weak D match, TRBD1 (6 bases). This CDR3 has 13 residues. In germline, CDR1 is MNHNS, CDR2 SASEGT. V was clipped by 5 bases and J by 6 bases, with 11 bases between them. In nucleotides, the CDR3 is TGTGCCAGCAGTATTTACAGGGCCAATGAGCAGTTCTTC. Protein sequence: CASSIYRANEQFF.

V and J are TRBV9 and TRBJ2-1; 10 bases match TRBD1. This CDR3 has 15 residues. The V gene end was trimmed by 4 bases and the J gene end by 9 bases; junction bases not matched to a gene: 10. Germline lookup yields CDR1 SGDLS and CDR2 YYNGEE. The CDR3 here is CASSLSDRGLGEQFF. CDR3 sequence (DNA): TGTGCCAGCAGCCTATCCGACAGGGGGCTAGGTGAGCAGTTCTTC.

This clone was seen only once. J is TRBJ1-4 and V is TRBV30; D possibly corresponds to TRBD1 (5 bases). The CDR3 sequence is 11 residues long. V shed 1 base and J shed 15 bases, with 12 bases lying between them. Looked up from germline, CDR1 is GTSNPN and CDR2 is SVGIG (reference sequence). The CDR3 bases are TGTGCCTGGAGTGGAACCGGGACGGTGTTTTTT. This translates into CAWSGTGTVFF.

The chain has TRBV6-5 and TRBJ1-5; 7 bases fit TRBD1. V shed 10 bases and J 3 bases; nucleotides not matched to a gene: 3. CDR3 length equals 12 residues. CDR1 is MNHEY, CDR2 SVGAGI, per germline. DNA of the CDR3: TGTGCCACACAGGGGCCCAATCAGCCCCAGCATTTT. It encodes CATQGPNQPQHF.

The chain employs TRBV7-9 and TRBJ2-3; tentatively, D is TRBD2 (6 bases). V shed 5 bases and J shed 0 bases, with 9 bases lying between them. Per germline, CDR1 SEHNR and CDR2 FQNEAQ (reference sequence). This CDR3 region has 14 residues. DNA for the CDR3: TGTGCCAGCAGCCCCGGGGGTAGCACAGATACGCAGTATTTT. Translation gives CASSPGGSTDTQYF.

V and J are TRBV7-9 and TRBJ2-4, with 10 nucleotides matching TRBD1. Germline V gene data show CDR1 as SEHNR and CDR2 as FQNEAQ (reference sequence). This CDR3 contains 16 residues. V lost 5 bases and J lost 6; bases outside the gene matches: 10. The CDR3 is CASSVTGGLSLNIQYF. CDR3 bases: TGTGCCAGCAGCGTGACAGGGGGCTTGTCCCTAAACATTCAGTACTTC.

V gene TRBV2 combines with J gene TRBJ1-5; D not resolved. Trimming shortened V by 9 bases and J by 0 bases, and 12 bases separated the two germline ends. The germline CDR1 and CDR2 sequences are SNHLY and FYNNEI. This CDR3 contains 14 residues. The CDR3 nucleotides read TGTGCCAGTAGCGACCGTATTAGCAATCAGCCCCAGCATTTT. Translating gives CASSDRISNQPQHF.

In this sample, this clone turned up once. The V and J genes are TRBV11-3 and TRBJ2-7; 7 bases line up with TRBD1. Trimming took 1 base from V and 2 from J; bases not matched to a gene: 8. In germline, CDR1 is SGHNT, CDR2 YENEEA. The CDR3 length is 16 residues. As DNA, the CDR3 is TGTGCCAGCAGCTTAGGGGACCGGGACAGCCCCTACGAGCAGTACTTC. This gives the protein CASSLGDRDSPYEQYF.

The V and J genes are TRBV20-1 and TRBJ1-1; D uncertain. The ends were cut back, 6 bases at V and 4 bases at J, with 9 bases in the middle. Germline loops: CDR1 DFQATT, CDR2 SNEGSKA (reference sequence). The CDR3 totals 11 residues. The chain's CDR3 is CSAFRGTEAFF. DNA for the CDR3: TGCAGTGCCTTCCGGGGCACTGAAGCTTTCTTT.

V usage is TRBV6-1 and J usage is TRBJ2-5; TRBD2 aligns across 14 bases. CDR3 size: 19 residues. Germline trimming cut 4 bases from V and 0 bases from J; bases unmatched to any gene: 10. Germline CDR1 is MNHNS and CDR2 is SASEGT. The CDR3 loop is CASSGGGLAGGQYQETQYF. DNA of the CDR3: TGTGCCAGCAGTGGGGGCGGACTAGCGGGGGGACAGTACCAAGAGACCCAGTACTTC.

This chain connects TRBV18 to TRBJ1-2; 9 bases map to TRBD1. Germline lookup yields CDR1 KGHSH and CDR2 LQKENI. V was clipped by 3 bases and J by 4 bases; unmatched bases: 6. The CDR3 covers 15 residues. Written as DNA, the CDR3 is TGTGCCAGCTCACCCGGGGACAGGGTTGGCTATGGCTACACCTTC. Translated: CASSPGDRVGYGYTF.

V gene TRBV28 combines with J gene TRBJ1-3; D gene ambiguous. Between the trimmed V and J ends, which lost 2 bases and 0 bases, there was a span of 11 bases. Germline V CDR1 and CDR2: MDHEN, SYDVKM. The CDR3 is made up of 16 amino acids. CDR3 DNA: TGTGCCAGCAGTTTAAACGGGATGATCTCTGGAAACACCATATATTTT. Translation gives CASSLNGMISGNTIYF.

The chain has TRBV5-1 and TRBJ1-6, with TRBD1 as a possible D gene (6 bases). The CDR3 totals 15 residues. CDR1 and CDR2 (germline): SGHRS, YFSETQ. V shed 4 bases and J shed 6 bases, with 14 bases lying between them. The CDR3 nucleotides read TGCGCCAGCAGCCCGGACAGTGCGACTAATTCACCCCTCCACTTT. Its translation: CASSPDSATNSPLHF. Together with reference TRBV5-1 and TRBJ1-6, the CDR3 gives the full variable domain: KAGVTQTPRYLIKTRGQQVTLSCSPISGHRSVSWYQQTPGQGLQFLFEYFSETQRNKGNFPGRFSGRQFSNSRSEMNVSTLELGDSALYLCASSPDSATNSPLHFGNGTRLTVT.

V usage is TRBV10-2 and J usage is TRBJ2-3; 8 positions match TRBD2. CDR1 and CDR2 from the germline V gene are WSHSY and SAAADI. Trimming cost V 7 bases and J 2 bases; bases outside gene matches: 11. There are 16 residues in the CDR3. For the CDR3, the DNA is TGCGCCAGCACCCGGGAGGGGGGACTACTCACAGATACGCAGTATTTT. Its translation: CASTREGGLLTDTQYF.

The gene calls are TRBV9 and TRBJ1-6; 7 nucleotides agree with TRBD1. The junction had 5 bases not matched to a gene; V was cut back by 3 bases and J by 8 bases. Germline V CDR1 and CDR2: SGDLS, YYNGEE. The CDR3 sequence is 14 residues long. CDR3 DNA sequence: TGTGCCAGCAGCGGCCGGGACAGCTATTCACCCCTCCACTTT. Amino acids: CASSGRDSYSPLHF.

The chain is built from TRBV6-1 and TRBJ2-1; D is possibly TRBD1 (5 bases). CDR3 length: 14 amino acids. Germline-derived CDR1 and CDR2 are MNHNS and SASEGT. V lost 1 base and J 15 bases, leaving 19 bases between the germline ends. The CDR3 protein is CASSEESAQVGLFF. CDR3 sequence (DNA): TGTGCCAGCAGTGAAGAGAGTGCACAGGTGGGTCTGTTCTTC.

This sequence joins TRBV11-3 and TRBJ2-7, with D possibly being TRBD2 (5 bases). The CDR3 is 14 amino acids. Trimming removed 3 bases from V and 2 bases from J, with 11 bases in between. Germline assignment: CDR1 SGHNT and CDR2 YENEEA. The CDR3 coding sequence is TGTGCCAGCAGCTTGGGGAGACTTACCTACGAGCAGTACTTC. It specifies CASSLGRLTYEQYF. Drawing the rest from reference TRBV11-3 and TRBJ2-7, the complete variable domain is EAGVVQSPRYKIIEKKQPVAFWCNPISGHNTLYWYLQNLGQGPELLIRYENEEAVDDSQLPKDRFSAERLKGVDSTLKIQPAELGDSAVYLCASSLGRLTYEQYFGPGTRLTVT.

This CDR3 is CASRPTGSPEAFF. CDR3 DNA sequence: TGTGCCAGCAGACCTACAGGGTCCCCTGAAGCTTTCTTT. The rearrangement uses TRBV6-5 and TRBJ1-1; D might be TRBD1 (6 bases). V was cut by 6 bases and J by 6 bases, with 14 bases left in between. The germline CDR1 and CDR2 sequences are MNHEY and SVGAGI. CDR3 length equals 13 residues.

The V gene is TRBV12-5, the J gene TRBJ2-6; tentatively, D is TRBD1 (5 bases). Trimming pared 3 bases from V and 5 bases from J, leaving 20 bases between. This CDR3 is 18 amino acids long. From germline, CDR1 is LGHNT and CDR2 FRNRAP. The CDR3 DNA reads TGTGCTAGTGGTTTTCTGTCTGCAGGACAAAGTCGGGCCAACGTCCTGACTTTC. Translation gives CASGFLSAGQSRANVLTF.

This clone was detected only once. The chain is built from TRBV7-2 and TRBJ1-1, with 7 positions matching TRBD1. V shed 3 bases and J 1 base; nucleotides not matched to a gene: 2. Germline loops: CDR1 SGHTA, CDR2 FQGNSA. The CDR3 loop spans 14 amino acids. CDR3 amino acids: CASSLGQRNTEAFF. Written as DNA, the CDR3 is TGTGCCAGCAGCTTGGGACAGAGGAACACTGAAGCTTTCTTT.

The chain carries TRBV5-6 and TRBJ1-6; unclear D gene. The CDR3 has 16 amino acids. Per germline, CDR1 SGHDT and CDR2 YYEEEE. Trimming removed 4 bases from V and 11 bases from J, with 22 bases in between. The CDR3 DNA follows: TGTGCCAGCAGCACCGGTGGAACGGCATATATGACACCCCTCCACTTT. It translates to CASSTGGTAYMTPLHF. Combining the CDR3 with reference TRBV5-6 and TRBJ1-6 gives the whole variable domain DAGVTQSPTHLIKTRGQQVTLRCSPKSGHDTVSWYQQALGQGPQFIFQYYEEEERQRGNFPDRFSGHQFPNYSSELNVNALLLGDSALYLCASSTGGTAYMTPLHFGNGTRLTVT.

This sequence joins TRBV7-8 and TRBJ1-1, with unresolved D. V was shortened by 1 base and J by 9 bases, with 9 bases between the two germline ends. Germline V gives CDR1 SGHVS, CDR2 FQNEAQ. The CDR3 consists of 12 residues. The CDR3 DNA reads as TGTGCCAGCAGCTTAGTCTGGCCAAAAGCTTTCTTT. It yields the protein CASSLVWPKAFF. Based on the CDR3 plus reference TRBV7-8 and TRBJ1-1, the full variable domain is GAGVSQSPRYKVAKRGQDVALRCDPISGHVSLFWYQQALGQGPEFLTYFQNEAQLDKSGLPSDRFFAERPEGSVSTLKIQRTQQEDSAVYLCASSLVWPKAFFGQGTRLTVV.

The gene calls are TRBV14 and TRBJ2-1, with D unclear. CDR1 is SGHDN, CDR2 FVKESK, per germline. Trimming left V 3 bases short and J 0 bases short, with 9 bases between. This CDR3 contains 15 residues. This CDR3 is CASSHFSLSYNEQFF. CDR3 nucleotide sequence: TGTGCCAGCAGCCATTTCTCTCTCTCCTACAATGAGCAGTTCTTC.

CDR3 nucleotide sequence: TGTGCCAGCAGCCCCACCTCAGGGACGAAGGGAACCGGGGAGCTGTTTTTT. Translation: CASSPTSGTKGTGELFF. The rearrangement links TRBV7-2 to TRBJ2-2; D assignment may be TRBD1 or TRBD2 (5 bases each). Trimming cost V 5 bases and J 5 bases, with 21 bases left between them. In germline, CDR1 is SGHTA, CDR2 FQGNSA. The CDR3 has 17 residues. Supplemented by reference TRBV7-2 and TRBJ2-2, the full variable domain reads GAGVSQSPSNKVTEKGKDVELRCDPISGHTALYWYRQSLGQGLEFLIYFQGNSAPDKSGLPSDRFSAERTGGSVSTLTIQRTQQEDSAVYLCASSPTSGTKGTGELFFGEGSRLTVL.

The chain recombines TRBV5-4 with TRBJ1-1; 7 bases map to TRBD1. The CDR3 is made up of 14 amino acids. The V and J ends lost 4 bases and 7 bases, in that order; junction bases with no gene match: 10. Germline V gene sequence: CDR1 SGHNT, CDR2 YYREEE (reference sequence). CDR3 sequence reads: CASSIPGGQYEAFF. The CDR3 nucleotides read TGTGCCAGCAGCATTCCCGGGGGACAGTATGAAGCTTTCTTT.